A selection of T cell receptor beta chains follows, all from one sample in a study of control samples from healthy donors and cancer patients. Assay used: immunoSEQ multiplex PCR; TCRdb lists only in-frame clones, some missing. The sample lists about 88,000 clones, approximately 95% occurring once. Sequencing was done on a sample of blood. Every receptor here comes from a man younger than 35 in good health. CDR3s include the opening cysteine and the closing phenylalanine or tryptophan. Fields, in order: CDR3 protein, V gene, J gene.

CDR3aa: CASSGATGYTF
v_gene: TRBV2
j_gene: TRBJ1-2

CDR3aa: CASSLEGFYNEQFF
v_gene: TRBV11-2
j_gene: TRBJ2-1

CDR3aa: CASTGGSYTF
v_gene: TRBV2
j_gene: TRBJ1-2

CDR3aa: CASTDEQGDEQYF
v_gene: TRBV30
j_gene: TRBJ2-7

CDR3aa: CASSFWGEQYF
v_gene: TRBV7-2
j_gene: TRBJ2-7

CDR3aa: CASLITDTQYF
v_gene: TRBV13
j_gene: TRBJ2-3

CDR3aa: CASSLEAGGGDEQFF
v_gene: TRBV5-8
j_gene: TRBJ2-1

CDR3aa: CASSEGTGSVTEAFF
v_gene: TRBV7-8
j_gene: TRBJ1-1

CDR3aa: CASSFKGRDYGYTF
v_gene: TRBV7-2
j_gene: TRBJ1-2

CDR3aa: CATSRDGGRSYEQYF
v_gene: TRBV15
j_gene: TRBJ2-7

CDR3aa: CASSLRAGSMTQYF
v_gene: TRBV27
j_gene: TRBJ2-5

CDR3aa: CASSSPEGFYTGELFF
v_gene: TRBV5-1
j_gene: TRBJ2-2

CDR3aa: CASRELGLQSLTDTQYF
v_gene: TRBV27
j_gene: TRBJ2-3

CDR3aa: CASSQSTGGQPQHF
v_gene: TRBV23-1
j_gene: TRBJ1-5

CDR3aa: CASSLVSGGADTQYF
v_gene: TRBV5-4
j_gene: TRBJ2-3

CDR3aa: CASSQDRVGLAEAFF
v_gene: TRBV4-2
j_gene: TRBJ1-1

CDR3aa: CASSLGQGIYEQYF
v_gene: TRBV18
j_gene: TRBJ2-7

CDR3aa: CASSLQDHEQYF
v_gene: TRBV28
j_gene: TRBJ2-7

CDR3aa: CAWSEGLSNQPQHF
v_gene: TRBV30
j_gene: TRBJ1-5

CDR3aa: CASSPQSSGNTIYF
v_gene: TRBV9
j_gene: TRBJ1-3

CDR3aa: CANPPGTWAFF
v_gene: TRBV10-3
j_gene: TRBJ1-1

CDR3aa: CAISDTGEGNQPQHF
v_gene: TRBV10-3
j_gene: TRBJ1-5

CDR3aa: CASSFSRSYGYTF
v_gene: TRBV6-2/TRBV6-3
j_gene: TRBJ1-2

CDR3aa: CASSSLAGGYNEQFF
v_gene: TRBV3-1/TRBV3-2
j_gene: TRBJ2-1